This T cell receptor (beta chain) derives from a study of blood T cell repertoires in COVID-19. Turning to the study itself: Nucleic acid was either cDNA or gDNA, and it came from T cells, B-cell-depleted T cells, or PBMCs.

Germline assignment: CDR1 MGHDK and CDR2 SYGVNS. The CDR3 consists of 15 residues. The J segment lost 3 bases and the V segment lost 2 bases, leaving 2 bases of the junction unmatched. The table came from immunoSEQ multiplex PCR; TCRdb's copy has only in-frame clones and leaves some out. The table includes fewer than 200,000 clones, 80% detected once. The chain recombines TRBV25-1 with TRBJ1-4; 8 positions agree with TRBD1. The receptor comes from a man in his 60s with acute or convalescent COVID-19. The sequencing input was peripheral blood. CDR3 DNA: TGTGCCAGCAGTGAACTGACAGGGGCTAATGAAAAACTGTTTTTT. Protein product: CASSELTGANEKLFF.